This T cell receptor (beta chain) was sequenced in a study of cytomegalovirus exposure and HLA in healthy donors. Whole-study results and caveats: Across donors, sequencing depth was assumed by presence/absence analyses to be roughly uniform. According to the study, roughly 160 TCR beta chains were cytomegalovirus-associated.

Unrecorded immune exposure was likely among donors, who were nominally healthy when sampled. PCR was performed using 60 Vbeta and 13 Jbeta primers. Assay: immunoSEQ multiplex PCR; the TCRdb copy retains only in-frame clones and omits some. The profile shows just over 150,000 clones, 86% of them singletons. Turning to this clone: As yet, its antigen is unknown.

What was sequenced was PBMCs. This receptor was identified in a woman between 18 and 29 years old in good health and CMV-seronegative.

This chain's CDR3 is CASSCDSGSSCEQYF. CDR3 nucleotides: TGTGCCAGCAGTTGCGACAGTGGTTCCAGTTGCGAGCAGTACTTC. The chain recombines TRBV27 with TRBJ2-7; tentatively, D is TRBD1 (5 bases). CDR1 is MNHEY, CDR2 SMNVEV, per germline (reference sequence). The CDR3 runs to 15 residues. The germline V and J ends were trimmed by 4 bases and 6 bases, with 19 bases remaining between them.